This T cell receptor (beta chain) was captured in a study of technical replicates of blood from a few donors. Profiled with immunoSEQ multiplex PCR; TCRdb holds only in-frame clones, not every one. There are 55,000 to 85,000 clones in the sample; 95% to 98% occur only once, and about 0.26% lies in the top ten. This clone was found once. The TCR was taken from a human donor in good health. The sample comprised T cells isolated from PBMCs.

The CDR3 DNA follows: TGCGCCAGCAGCTTGGCCGTGGGGGGCTCTGGAAACACCATATATTTT. As protein: CASSLAVGGSGNTIYF. The chain couples TRBV5-1 to TRBJ1-3; D is possibly TRBD1 (5 bases). This CDR3 is built from 16 residues. V gave up 0 bases and J gave up 0 bases, with 10 bases separating them. Germline CDR1 and CDR2: SGHRS and YFSETQ. The full variable domain, its missing parts supplied by reference TRBV5-1 and TRBJ1-3, is KAGVTQTPRYLIKTRGQQVTLSCSPISGHRSVSWYQQTPGQGLQFLFEYFSETQRNKGNFPGRFSGRQFSNSRSEMNVSTLELGDSALYLCASSLAVGGSGNTIYFGEGSWLTVV.